The 15 T cell receptor beta chains presented below share a single source sample, sequenced in a study of CXCR3-negative and CXCR3-positive naive CD8 T cells. General study results and limits: CXCR3-positive naive cells had TRB CDR3s that were more hydrophobic than CXCR3-negative naive cells had.

These receptors' antigens are unknown. Researchers prepared the TRB cDNA libraries using 5' RACE with UMI labels. TCRdb re-called the 5' RACE reads, yielding one record per CDR3 amino acid sequence without DNA. The data include roughly 140,000 distinct CDR3 sequences; the top ten clones carry 0.25% to 0.3%. Specimen: naive CXCR3+ CD8+ T cells from blood. The subset was: CD45RO-CCR7+CD27+CD95- naive CD8+ T cells expressing CXCR3 (TNR3+). These receptors came from a human donor in good health. Some clones in this sample may be carry-over from other donors' samples.

The chain recombines TRBV19 with TRBJ2-2. The CDR3 runs 15 residues. Germline CDR1 and CDR2: LNHDA and SQIVND (reference sequence). This chain's CDR3 is CASSIGVQLTGELFF.

The genes are TRBV28 and TRBJ2-3. The CDR3 is 12 amino acids. CDR1 is MDHEN, CDR2 SYDVKM, per germline. The CDR3 loop is CASRQYTDTQYF.

The gene calls are TRBV12-3 or TRBV12-4 and TRBJ2-5; as DNA is missing, the TRBD1 call by TCRdb cannot be tested. This CDR3 comprises 14 residues. The chain's CDR3 is CASSPWSEGETQYF.

The rearrangement links TRBV28 to TRBJ1-2; TCRdb selects TRBD1, and the lack of DNA leaves this call unchecked. Germline values: CDR1 MDHEN, CDR2 SYDVKM. The CDR3 is made up of 14 amino acids. This chain's CDR3 is CASSSPTGRYGYTF.

This CDR3 is CASSYSALPQHF. V and J are TRBV6-2 or TRBV6-3 and TRBJ1-5. The V gene's germline CDR1 is MNHEY and CDR2 SVGEGT. The CDR3 length is 12 residues.

The V call is TRBV5-1, the J call TRBJ2-2; TCRdb's D call, TRBD2, is unchecked because there is no DNA. The CDR3 runs to 15 residues. Germline lookup yields CDR1 SGHRS and CDR2 YFSETQ. The CDR3 sequence: CASSLGRAGVGELFF.

The J gene is TRBJ2-7, the V gene TRBV9; TCRdb calls TRBD1, which cannot be checked without DNA. CDR3 length equals 13 residues. From germline, CDR1 is SGDLS and CDR2 YYNGEE. CDR3 loop: CASSDGDGYEQYF.

The chain combines TRBV28 with TRBJ1-2. Germline V lookup: CDR1 MDHEN, CDR2 SYDVKM. CDR3 length equals 14 residues. The CDR3 loop is CASSIWLAAGGYTF.

This chain uses TRBV7-9 with TRBJ2-5; no DNA is available, so the TRBD2 call from TCRdb remains unchecked. CDR1 and CDR2 from the germline V gene are SEHNR and FQNEAQ (reference sequence). The CDR3 covers 16 residues. The chain's CDR3 is CASSGTETSGGETQYF.

This chain connects TRBV5-4 to TRBJ2-7; the D gene TCRdb calls, TRBD2, cannot be checked with no DNA. Germline-derived CDR1 and CDR2 are SGHNT and YYREEE (reference sequence). There are 15 residues in the CDR3. The CDR3 is CASSSLAGGPVEQYF. The full variable domain, in which reference TRBV5-4 and TRBJ2-7 provide the parts outside the CDR3, is ETGVTQSPTHLIKTRGQQVTLRCSSQSGHNTVSWYQQALGQGPQFIFQYYREEENGRGNFPPRFSGLQFPNYSSELNVNALELDDSALYLCASSSLAGGPVEQYFGPGTRLTVT.

V and J are TRBV3-1 and TRBJ2-1. The CDR3 has 15 amino acids. Per germline, CDR1 LGHDT and CDR2 YNNKEL (reference sequence). The CDR3 protein is CASSQEGELLLEQFF.

The chain combines TRBV7-9 with TRBJ2-7; TCRdb returns TRBD2, unconfirmable since there is no DNA. This CDR3 has 14 residues. CDR1 and CDR2 from the germline V gene are SEHNR and FQNEAQ (reference sequence). The CDR3 sequence: CASSSGLAAYEQYF.

The V and J genes are TRBV6-2 or TRBV6-3 and TRBJ1-1. The CDR3 is made up of 13 amino acids. The germline V gene has CDR1 MNHEY and CDR2 SVGEGT. The CDR3 region is CASRRTENTEAFF.

The gene calls are TRBV28 and TRBJ2-7; the D call of TRBD1 rests on TCRdb alone, since no DNA is present to check it. The germline CDR1 and CDR2 sequences are MDHEN and SYDVKM. The CDR3 loop spans 14 amino acids. The CDR3 spells CASSSRGTNYEQYF.

This sequence joins TRBV5-1 and TRBJ2-7. The CDR3 consists of 14 residues. CDR1 and CDR2 (germline): SGHRS, YFSETQ. CDR3 amino acids: CASSFASSSYEQYF.